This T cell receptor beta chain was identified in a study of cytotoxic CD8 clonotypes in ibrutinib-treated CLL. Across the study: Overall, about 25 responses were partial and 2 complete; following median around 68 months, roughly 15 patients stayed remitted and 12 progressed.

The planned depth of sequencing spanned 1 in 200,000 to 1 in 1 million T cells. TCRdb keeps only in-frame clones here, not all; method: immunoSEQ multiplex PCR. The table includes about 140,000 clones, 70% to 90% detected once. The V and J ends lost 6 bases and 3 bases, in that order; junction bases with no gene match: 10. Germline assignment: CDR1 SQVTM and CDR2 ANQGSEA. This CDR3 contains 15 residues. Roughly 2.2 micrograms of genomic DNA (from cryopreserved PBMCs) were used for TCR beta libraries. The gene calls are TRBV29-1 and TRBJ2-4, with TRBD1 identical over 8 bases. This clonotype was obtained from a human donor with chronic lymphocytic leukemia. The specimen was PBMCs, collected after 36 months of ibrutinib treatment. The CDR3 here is CSVAAVGTGKNIQYF. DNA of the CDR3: TGCAGCGTGGCGGCCGTCGGGACAGGCAAAAACATTCAGTACTTC. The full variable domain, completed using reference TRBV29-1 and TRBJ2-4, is SAVISQKPSRDICQRGTSLTIQCQVDSQVTMMFWYRQQPGQSLTLIATANQGSEATYESGFVIDKFPISRPNLTFSTLTVSNMSPEDSSIYLCSVAAVGTGKNIQYFGAGTRLSVL.